A selection of T cell receptor beta chains follows, all from one sample in a study of blood T cell repertoires in COVID-19. The repertoire was sequenced with immunoSEQ multiplex PCR; TCRdb's copy has only in-frame clones and lacks some. The sample yields about 310,000 clones, roughly 87% seen once. The sample was peripheral blood. These receptors all come from a man in his fifties or sixties with active or convalescent COVID-19. CDR3s include the opening cysteine and the closing phenylalanine or tryptophan. A D gene is named only where the DNA matches it firmly. Clone size is shown for a subset of rows, as once, few, many or a class of expanded clone.

cdr3_length j_call v_call d_call clone_size cdr3_nt cdr3_aa
13 TRBJ1-1 TRBV29-1 - - TGCAGCGGGGGGCGGGGGGAGGACACTGAAGCTTTCTTT CSGGRGEDTEAFF
16 TRBJ1-2 TRBV7-9 - - TGTGCCAGCAGCTTAGGCGGTCACAGGGAAAGTCATGGCTACACCTTC CASSLGGHRESHGYTF
14 TRBJ2-7 TRBV23-1 TRBD2 - TGCGCCTCTCCTCCCGGGAGGGACTCCTACGAGCAGTACTTC CASPPGRDSYEQYF
15 TRBJ1-5 TRBV28 - - TGTGCCAGCAGTCCCCGGACCGGGGGAGATCAGCCCCAGCATTTT CASSPRTGGDQPQHF
16 TRBJ2-2 TRBV5-1 - - TGCGCCAGCAGCTTGGGATGGGGGGTCGCCAGCGGGGAGCTGTTTTTT CASSLGWGVASGELFF
16 TRBJ2-3 TRBV12-5 - - TGTGCTAGTGGTTTGGTCCAGGGCCCTAGCACAGATACGCAGTATTTT CASGLVQGPSTDTQYF
16 TRBJ2-7 TRBV11-2 TRBD2 - TGTGCCAGCAGCTTACTCGGGGGGTCGGTCACCCACGAGCAGTACTTC CASSLLGGSVTHEQYF
15 TRBJ2-7 TRBV15 - - TGTGCCACCAGCATAGGGACTGCTATCTCCTACGAGCAGTACTTC CATSIGTAISYEQYF
15 TRBJ2-3 TRBV6-7 - - TGTGCCGGTTTAGAGGGGGAAGGTAGCACAGATACGCAGTATTTT CAGLEGEGSTDTQYF
17 TRBJ2-7 TRBV28 TRBD2 - TGTGCCAGCAGTTTCCTATCGCGGGGAGGGAGCTCCTACGAGCAGTACTTC CASSFLSRGGSSYEQYF
14 TRBJ2-1 TRBV28 - - TGTGCCAGCAGTTTATGGGTAGACACTGGTGAGCAGTTCTTC CASSLWVDTGEQFF
13 TRBJ2-7 TRBV18 - - TGTGCCAGCTCACCCGCAGGGGACTACGAGCAGTACTTC CASSPAGDYEQYF
11 TRBJ2-7 TRBV20-1 - - TGCAGTGCCCCCCTCTACGACGAGCAGTACTTC CSAPLYDEQYF
16 TRBJ2-3 TRBV11-2 TRBD2 - TGTGCCAGCAGCTTACGCGGGGGGGCCGGAACAGATACGCAGTATTTT CASSLRGGAGTDTQYF
13 TRBJ2-7 TRBV6-2/TRBV6-3 - - TGTGCCAGCAGTTACCCAGGGGGGTACGAGCAGTACTTC CASSYPGGYEQYF
14 TRBJ1-2 TRBV29-1 - - TGCAGCGTTGTTAGCAGGGCCGATAACTATGGCTACACCTTC CSVVSRADNYGYTF
16 TRBJ1-3 TRBV6-5 - - TGTGCCAGCAGTTATAGTCCCAGGGGAACTGGAAACACCATATATTTT CASSYSPRGTGNTIYF
15 TRBJ1-1 TRBV7-2 - - TGTGCCAGCAGCTTAGCGTCCCCGGTGAGGACTGAAGCTTTCTTT CASSLASPVRTEAFF
15 TRBJ2-3 TRBV5-1 TRBD1 few TGCGCCAGCAGCTTAACAGGGGACACCACAGATACGCAGTATTTT CASSLTGDTTDTQYF
16 TRBJ1-2 TRBV6-6 TRBD1 few TGTGCCAGCAGTTACTCTGACAGGGGTGGGTACTATGGCTACACCTTC CASSYSDRGGYYGYTF
14 TRBJ1-2 TRBV5-4 - - TGTGCCAGCAGCTTGTACCCAGGTTTCTATGGCTACACCTTC CASSLYPGFYGYTF
14 TRBJ2-2 TRBV6-5 TRBD1 once TGTGCCAGCAGTTCGGGACAGCCCACCGGGGAGCTGTTTTTT CASSSGQPTGELFF
16 TRBJ2-7 TRBV21-1 - few TGTGCCAGCAGCAAGGGAGGAGGGACAGATCCCTACGAGCAGTACTTC CASSKGGGTDPYEQYF
16 TRBJ1-2 TRBV18 TRBD1 few TGTGCCAGCTCACCCGGGGGGACAGGGCGCGTACGGGGCTACACCTTC CASSPGGTGRVRGYTF
17 TRBJ2-5 TRBV5-5 TRBD2 few TGTGCCAGCAGCCAGTCCGGGGGCGCGGGGGGTCAAGAGACCCAGTACTTC CASSQSGGAGGQETQYF
15 TRBJ2-7 TRBV19 - once TGTGCCAGTAGTATAGGGGGAGAGGGAACCTACGAGCAGTACTTC CASSIGGEGTYEQYF
15 TRBJ1-3 TRBV4-2 - - TGTGCCAGCAGCCAGGGAATGGACGGGGTAAGGACCATATATTTT CASSQGMDGVRTIYF
15 TRBJ1-4 TRBV5-1 TRBD1 - TGCGCCAGCAGCTTGAAAGGACAGGGGAGCGAAAAACTGTTTTTT CASSLKGQGSEKLFF
16 TRBJ1-1 TRBV7-9 - - TGTGCCAGCAGCTACGCCCCCGGGTGTCTGAACACTGAAGCTTTCTTT CASSYAPGCLNTEAFF
14 TRBJ1-1 TRBV5-5 - once TGTGCCAGCAGCTTGGGATGGTATAGCACTGAAGCTTTCTTT CASSLGWYSTEAFF
13 TRBJ2-1 TRBV12-5 - - TGTGCTAGTGGTCGAGCAGGGGGGAATGAGCAGTTCTTC CASGRAGGNEQFF
13 TRBJ2-3 TRBV10-1 - - TGCGCCAGCAGTGGTCCGGGATCAGATACGCAGTATTTT CASSGPGSDTQYF
14 TRBJ2-7 TRBV19 - - TGTGCCAGTAGTATAGGTTCTGCGTTAGACGAGCAGTACTTC CASSIGSALDEQYF
14 TRBJ1-1 TRBV6-5 TRBD1 - TGTGCCAGCAGCCGGGGGACAGGGCGCACTGAAGCTTTCTTT CASSRGTGRTEAFF
16 TRBJ1-6 TRBV28 TRBD1 - TGTGCCAGCAGCTGGGGACAGGGCACCTATAATTCACCCCTCCACTTT CASSWGQGTYNSPLHF
14 TRBJ2-3 TRBV9 - once TGTGCCAGCAGTCGTGGGACTCGCACAGATACGCAGTATTTT CASSRGTRTDTQYF
15 TRBJ2-3 TRBV6-5 - - TGTGCCAGCAGTTACTTAGCGGCTTCCACAGATACGCAGTATTTT CASSYLAASTDTQYF
15 TRBJ1-5 TRBV19 - - TGTGCCAGTAGTTTTTCGTTGGGGGCCAATCAGCCCCAGCATTTT CASSFSLGANQPQHF
14 TRBJ2-2 TRBV7-3 TRBD1 - TGTGCCAGCAGGGGACAGTCGAACACCGGGGAGCTGTTTTTT CASRGQSNTGELFF
15 TRBJ2-1 TRBV11-3 - - TGTGCCAGCAGCTTAGATATTTATGGGAGCAATGAGCAGTTCTTC CASSLDIYGSNEQFF
15 TRBJ2-3 TRBV14 TRBD2 - TGTGCCAGCAGCCAAATAGCGGGGGGGCCAGATACGCAGTATTTT CASSQIAGGPDTQYF
12 TRBJ2-2 TRBV2 - - TGTGCCAGCAGTGTCGAGACCGGGGAGCTGTTTTTT CASSVETGELFF
15 TRBJ2-3 TRBV9 TRBD2 - TGTGCCAGCAGCGTAGGTGGAGCGGGACCCAGTACGCAGTATTTT CASSVGGAGPSTQYF
14 TRBJ2-3 TRBV4-1 - - TGCGCCAGCAGCCAAGAAACAAGCACAGATACGCAGTATTTT CASSQETSTDTQYF
13 TRBJ2-1 TRBV19 TRBD2 - TGTGCCAGTAGTAGCGGGAGCCACAATGAGCAGTTCTTC CASSSGSHNEQFF
15 TRBJ1-2 TRBV4-3 - once TGCGCCAGCAGCCAAGGAGGAAGCGGGGACTATGGCTACACCTTC CASSQGGSGDYGYTF
16 TRBJ2-3 TRBV5-6 TRBD1 - TGTGCCAGCAGCTTGGTGGGAGACAGGGGCACAGATACGCAGTATTTT CASSLVGDRGTDTQYF
15 TRBJ2-1 TRBV7-3 TRBD2 - TGTGCCAGCAGCCCCCCGGGGGGGGAGGGGCGGGAGCAGTTCTTC CASSPPGGEGREQFF
15 TRBJ2-7 TRBV5-1 TRBD2 once TGCGCCAGCAGCTACGCCGGGACTACCTCAGCCGAGCAGTACTTC CASSYAGTTSAEQYF
12 TRBJ2-7 TRBV10-3 TRBD1 - TGTGCCATCAAGGACAGGGACTACGAGCAGTACTTC CAIKDRDYEQYF
15 TRBJ2-7 TRBV28 - - TGTGCCAGCAACGAGATGGCGACAGCCTCCTACGAGCAGTACTTC CASNEMATASYEQYF
13 TRBJ1-2 TRBV9 - - TGTGCCAGCAGCGTAGAAGAGCGGTTAGGCTACACCTTC CASSVEERLGYTF